This TCR beta chain was obtained from a study of cytomegalovirus exposure and HLA in healthy donors. Germline loops: CDR1 SGDLS, CDR2 YYNGEE. The CDR3 runs 16 residues. Losses at the gene ends were 0 bases for V and 0 bases for J; bases not matched to a gene: 6. The donors were members of the validation cohort comprising some 130 subjects, separate from the roughly 690-subject first cohort. Libraries were prepared by immunoSEQ multiplex PCR; TCRdb keeps only in-frame clonotypes and omits some of them. This table has some 170,000 clones, around nine tenths appearing once. This chain connects TRBV9 to TRBJ2-7; TRBD2 matches 7 bases. The receptor was isolated from a man younger than 35 in good health and CMV-seropositive. The sample consisted of PBMCs. For the CDR3, the DNA is TGTGCCAGCAGCGTAGGGGTCCTAGCGGCCTCCTACGAGCAGTACTTC. Protein: CASSVGVLAASYEQYF.